Shown below are 3 T cell receptor beta chains from a single sample sequenced in a study of patients and donors after allogeneic stem cell transplantation (dated by TCRdb to 2018 to 2020). The receptor library was made with RT-PCR. The sample was run on a NextSeq 550. The raw public reads went through TCRdb reprocessing: fastp at Q25, MiXCR clone calling, in-frame beta chains kept. Each entry is one CDR3 protein sequence, shown with its most common DNA and genes. The sample contains about a million distinct CDR3 sequences, 15% to 20% of them found a single time. Of the sample, roughly 6% is held by the ten largest clones. Sequenced: blood, either unsorted or a sorted T cell fraction (not recorded which). The receptors here all came from a human donor who was either an allogeneic HSCT recipient or a stem cell or donor lymphocyte infusion donor (not recorded which). It is not recorded whose cells these are; they may come from a transplant donor.

Only a few counts were recorded for this clonotype. The chain uses TRBV5-1 and TRBJ2-3; a weak D match, TRBD2 (6 bases). The germline V and J ends were trimmed by 1 base and 2 bases, with 11 bases remaining between them. CDR1 SGHRS and CDR2 YFSETQ come from the germline V gene. This CDR3 region has 15 residues. The CDR3 region is CASSLSIADTDTQYF. Here the CDR3 DNA reads TGCGCCAGCAGCTTGTCAATAGCGGACACAGATACGCAGTATTTT.

This clonotype appeared a few times. The rearrangement joins TRBV5-1 to TRBJ2-2; 7 bases are shared with TRBD2. This CDR3 has 15 residues. Germline assignment: CDR1 SGHRS and CDR2 YFSETQ. Germline trimming cut 0 bases from V and 4 bases from J; bases unmatched to any gene: 3. The CDR3 loop is CASSLGLAATGELFF. The DNA for the CDR3 is TGCGCCAGCAGCTTGGGGCTAGCGGCCACCGGGGAGCTGTTTTTT.

This clonotype was counted many times. The chain is built from TRBV6-5 and TRBJ1-5; D unclear. CDR3 length equals 13 residues. The V end was cut by 2 bases, the J end by 2 bases, with 4 bases between. CDR1 is MNHEY, CDR2 SVGAGI, per germline. This CDR3 is CASSYRGNQPQHF. CDR3 in DNA: TGTGCCAGCAGTTACAGGGGCAATCAGCCCCAGCATTTT.